The 24 T cell receptor beta chains below come from one sample, sequenced in a study of control samples from healthy donors and cancer patients. Libraries were prepared by immunoSEQ multiplex PCR; TCRdb keeps only in-frame clonotypes and omits some of them. Seen here are over 110,000 clones, around 85% observed once, and the top ten hold roughly 8.7%. Sequencing input: blood. These receptors were collected from a woman under 40 in good health.

The rearrangement uses TRBV14 and TRBJ2-2, with 8 bases matching TRBD1. With V trimmed by 4 bases and J by 4 bases, 8 bases remained unmatched. The germline V gene has CDR1 SGHDN and CDR2 FVKESK. This CDR3 is 16 amino acids long. The CDR3 DNA is TGTGCCAGCAGCCTTAATACAGGGGGTGGCACCGGGGAGCTGTTTTTT. It codes for CASSLNTGGGTGELFF.

The genes are TRBV19 and TRBJ1-1; possibly TRBD1 for D (5 bases). Trimming took 5 bases from V and 4 from J, leaving 11 bases between them. Looked up from germline, CDR1 is LNHDA and CDR2 is SQIVND (reference sequence). The CDR3 spans 13 residues. The CDR3 nucleotides are TGTGCCAGTAGTTTACTGGGGGGCACTGAAGCTTTCTTT. It translates to CASSLLGGTEAFF.

The chain uses TRBV19 and TRBJ1-1; D is ambiguous. V lost 1 base and J lost 4, with 10 bases in between. The CDR3 covers 14 residues. Per the germline V gene, CDR1 is LNHDA and CDR2 is SQIVND (reference sequence). CDR3 residues: CASSIGPGSTEAFF. CDR3 sequence (DNA): TGTGCCAGTAGTATAGGGCCGGGGAGCACTGAAGCTTTCTTT.

This clone was recorded a few times. The chain joins TRBV4-2 to TRBJ2-3; 9 positions match TRBD2. Trimming cost V 2 bases and J 2 bases; bases outside gene matches: 2. Germline V CDR1 and CDR2: LGHNA, YNFKEQ. The CDR3 extends over 15 amino acids. In nucleotides, the CDR3 is TGTGCCAGCAGCCAATCTAGCGGGGACACAGATACGCAGTATTTT. It codes for CASSQSSGDTDTQYF.

CDR3 bases: TGCAGCGTCGCCGACGTCGAGGCTAGCAGCCGCACAGATACGCAGTATTTT. Encoded protein: CSVADVEASSRTDTQYF. The genes are TRBV29-1 and TRBJ2-3, with D perhaps matching TRBD2 (5 bases). V was cut by 6 bases and J by 1 base, with 23 bases left in between. Germline CDR1 SQVTM, CDR2 ANQGSEA. The CDR3 runs to 17 residues.

This chain uses TRBV18 with TRBJ2-3; no clear D. Trimming left V 0 bases short and J 1 base short, with 5 bases between. This CDR3 region has 14 residues. Germline V gene sequence: CDR1 KGHSH, CDR2 LQKENI. CDR3 loop: CASSPPAGTDTQYF. The CDR3 DNA reads as TGTGCCAGCTCACCACCGGCGGGCACAGATACGCAGTATTTT.

V gene TRBV9 combines with J gene TRBJ2-7; D is ambiguous. CDR1 is SGDLS and CDR2 is YYNGEE in the germline V gene. The CDR3 is 13 amino acids. V shed 0 bases and J shed 5 bases, with 9 bases lying between them. Written as DNA, the CDR3 is TGTGCCAGCAGCGTAGCTCGGGCAGACGAGCAGTACTTC. This sequence encodes CASSVARADEQYF.

V usage is TRBV6-1 and J usage is TRBJ1-1; D gene unclear. CDR3 length: 14 residues. V dropped 0 bases and J dropped 1 base, with 6 bases sitting between them. CDR1 is MNHNS, CDR2 SASEGT, per germline. CDR3 protein: CASSEAGPNTEAFF. The CDR3 nucleotides are TGTGCCAGCAGTGAAGCGGGCCCGAACACTGAAGCTTTCTTT.

The gene calls are TRBV21-1 and TRBJ1-5; the table calls TRBD1, which could not be checked here. TRBV21-1 is reported as a pseudogene. The CDR3 has 16 residues. CDR3 sequence: CASRSRTGYLNQPQHF. CDR3 DNA: TGTGCCAGCCGGTCCAGGACAGGGTATTTGAATCAGCCCCAGCATTTT.

The rearrangement joins TRBV6-5 to TRBJ2-5; D is possibly TRBD2 (5 bases). This CDR3 region has 15 residues. With 6 bases removed from V and 0 bases from J, the gap between germline ends came to 14 bases. Germline CDR1 is MNHEY and CDR2 is SVGAGI. The CDR3 loop is CASSLFAGDQETQYF. In nucleotides, the CDR3 is TGTGCCAGCAGCCTATTCGCGGGCGACCAAGAGACCCAGTACTTC.

This chain links TRBV4-2 with TRBJ2-7, with 7 bases lining up with TRBD1. Germline V lookup: CDR1 LGHNA, CDR2 YNFKEQ. The CDR3 runs 14 residues. With V trimmed by 4 bases and J by 2 bases, 5 bases remained unmatched. CDR3 residues: CASSLPGQTYEQYF. The CDR3 bases are TGTGCCAGCAGCCTCCCGGGACAGACCTACGAGCAGTACTTC.

The chain carries TRBV27 and TRBJ1-1; D is perhaps TRBD1 (6 bases). The CDR3 is 14 residues long. Germline V gene lookup returns CDR1 MNHEY and CDR2 SMNVEV (reference sequence). V lost 5 bases and J 5 bases, leaving 15 bases between the germline ends. In nucleotides, the CDR3 is TGTGCCAGCAGTATAAACAGGGTTGGGACTGAAGCTTTCTTT. Its translation: CASSINRVGTEAFF.

The chain joins TRBV5-1 to TRBJ1-4; D is unresolved. Germline assignment: CDR1 SGHRS and CDR2 YFSETQ. The CDR3 has 17 residues. V shed 1 base and J shed 0 bases, with 13 bases lying between them. In DNA, the CDR3 is TGCGCCAGCAGCTTGTCGCCCCGGACGTCAACTAATGAAAAACTGTTTTTT. This sequence encodes CASSLSPRTSTNEKLFF.

The rearrangement joins TRBV28 to TRBJ1-3; D might be TRBD1 (5 bases). V lost 1 base and J 3 bases, leaving 7 bases between the germline ends. Germline V gene sequence: CDR1 MDHEN, CDR2 SYDVKM. This CDR3 has 14 residues. The DNA of the CDR3 is TGTGCCAGCAGTTTATTCAGGGATGGAAACACCATATATTTT. Its protein product is CASSLFRDGNTIYF.

V and J are TRBV19 and TRBJ1-5, with TRBD1 matching over 10 bases. With V trimmed by 5 bases and J by 3 bases, 7 bases remained unmatched. In germline, CDR1 is LNHDA, CDR2 SQIVND (reference sequence). The length of the CDR3 is 16 residues. CDR3 residues: CASSVRTGGNNQPQHF. In nucleotides, the CDR3 is TGTGCCAGTAGTGTGAGGACAGGGGGTAACAATCAGCCCCAGCATTTT.

The gene calls are TRBV29-1 and TRBJ1-5; D is perhaps TRBD1 (5 bases). Trimming took 5 bases from V and 3 from J, leaving 11 bases between them. Germline V gene sequence: CDR1 SQVTM, CDR2 ANQGSEA. The CDR3 is 13 amino acids. In DNA, the CDR3 is TGCAGCGTTACGATGGGGGACAATCAGCCCCAGCATTTT. It codes for CSVTMGDNQPQHF.

The chain carries TRBV5-1 and TRBJ2-3; 10 bases are a match to TRBD2. The germline CDR1 and CDR2 sequences are SGHRS and YFSETQ. The trim removed 6 bases at V and 5 bases at J, leaving 15 bases unmatched. The CDR3 runs 17 residues. CDR3 sequence reads: CASTGTSASLARDTQYF. The CDR3 DNA follows: TGCGCCAGCACCGGGACTAGCGCCTCCTTAGCGAGAGATACGCAGTATTTT.

The J gene is TRBJ1-3, the V gene TRBV6-6, with D possibly TRBD1 on 6 matching bases. V was pared by 7 bases and J by 0 bases, with 13 bases between. CDR1 and CDR2 (germline): MNHNY, SVGAGI (reference sequence). The CDR3 loop spans 15 amino acids. The CDR3 region has the DNA TGTGCCAGCACCAACGAGGGGGGCTCTGGAAACACCATATATTTT. Residues: CASTNEGGSGNTIYF.

This clone was picked up a small number of times. The V and J genes are TRBV29-1 and TRBJ2-7; D may be TRBD1 (5 bases). The germline V and J ends were trimmed by 7 bases and 6 bases, with 13 bases remaining between them. This CDR3 spans 11 amino acids. Germline assignment: CDR1 SQVTM and CDR2 ANQGSEA. CDR3 loop: CSADVGPEQYF. DNA for the CDR3: TGCAGCGCCGACGTGGGGCCCGAGCAGTACTTC.

As to this clone: Within the sample, other DNA sequences also encode this same CDR3. V gene TRBV20-1 combines with J gene TRBJ2-7; the D gene is possibly TRBD2 (6 bases). V was clipped by 6 bases and J by 2 bases, with 8 bases between them. The CDR3 is made up of 11 amino acids. The germline V gene has CDR1 DFQATT and CDR2 SNEGSKA (reference sequence). Here the CDR3 DNA reads TGCAGTGCCCGCGGGACCTACGAGCAGTACTTC. It yields the protein CSARGTYEQYF.

This clone was seen only a few times. The chain is built from TRBV10-1 and TRBJ2-7, with TRBD2 matching over 14 bases. The CDR3 is 15 residues long. The V segment lost 6 bases and the J segment 1 base; nucleotides outside the gene matches: 2. Germline CDR1 is WNHNN and CDR2 is SYGVQD (reference sequence). The DNA of the CDR3 is TGCGCCAGCAGGGGACTAGCGGGAGTGTCCTACGAGCAGTACTTC. It codes for CASRGLAGVSYEQYF.

The chain uses TRBV24-1 and TRBJ1-3; D is undetermined. V dropped 5 bases and J dropped 4 bases, with 8 bases sitting between them. This CDR3 comprises 13 residues. Germline CDR1 is KGHDR and CDR2 is SFDVKD. The CDR3 loop reads CATSGNTGNTIYF. In DNA form, the CDR3 reads TGTGCCACCAGTGGGAATACAGGAAACACCATATATTTT.

This clone was observed a single time. The chain links TRBV14 to TRBJ1-1; the match to TRBD1 covers 8 bases. CDR3 length: 17 residues. Germline V gives CDR1 SGHDN, CDR2 FVKESK. J was trimmed by 2 bases and V by 2 bases; bases with no gene match: 10. CDR3 nucleotides: TGTGCCAGCAGCCAATCAAGGACAGGGACGAAAAACACTGAAGCTTTCTTT. This gives the protein CASSQSRTGTKNTEAFF.

V and J are TRBV15 and TRBJ2-1, with TRBD2 as a possible D gene (6 bases). Germline V CDR1 and CDR2: LNHNV, YYDKDF (reference sequence). This CDR3 contains 13 residues. Between the trimmed V and J ends, which lost 11 bases and 4 bases, there was a span of 15 bases. The DNA of the CDR3 is TGTGCCTCCGGACTAACCAATTACAATGAGCAGTTCTTC. Protein sequence: CASGLTNYNEQFF.